The clone carrying this TCR beta chain was seen a few times. The record originates from a study of blood T cell repertoires in COVID-19. Study summary: PBMCs, B-cell-depleted T cells, or T cells provided the cDNA or gDNA that made up the material.

Assay used: immunoSEQ multiplex PCR; TCRdb lists only in-frame clones, some missing. The sample holds over 30,000 clones, 75% to 90% seen once. Germline CDR1 is MRHNA and CDR2 is SNTAGT. Trimming took off 3 bases at V and 7 bases at J, with 13 bases between the two ends. The CDR3 totals 14 residues. Input material: peripheral blood. The chain is built from TRBV6-4 and TRBJ1-5, with D possibly being TRBD1 (6 bases). This receptor was taken from a woman of 80 years or more with active or convalescent COVID-19. CDR3 in DNA: TGTGCCAGCAGTGAATCACAGGGCGGCCAGCCCCAGCATTTT. Residues: CASSESQGGQPQHF.